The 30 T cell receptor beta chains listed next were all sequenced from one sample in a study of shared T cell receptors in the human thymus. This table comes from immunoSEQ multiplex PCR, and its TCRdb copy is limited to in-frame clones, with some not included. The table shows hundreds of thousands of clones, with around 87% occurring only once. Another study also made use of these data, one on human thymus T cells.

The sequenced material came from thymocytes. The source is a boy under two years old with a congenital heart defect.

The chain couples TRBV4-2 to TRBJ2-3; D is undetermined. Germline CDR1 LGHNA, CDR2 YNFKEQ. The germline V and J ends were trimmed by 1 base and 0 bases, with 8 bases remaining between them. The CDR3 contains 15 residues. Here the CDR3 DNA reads TGTGCCAGCAGCCAAGGCGGCCGTAGCACAGATACGCAGTATTTT. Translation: CASSQGGRSTDTQYF.

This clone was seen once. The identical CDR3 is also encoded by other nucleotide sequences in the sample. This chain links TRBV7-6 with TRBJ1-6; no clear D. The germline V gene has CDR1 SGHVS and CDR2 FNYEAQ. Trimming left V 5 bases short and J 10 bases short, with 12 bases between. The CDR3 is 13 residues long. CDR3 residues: CASSRDRSSPLHF. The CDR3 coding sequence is TGTGCCAGCAGCCGCGATCGTAGCTCACCCCTCCACTTT.

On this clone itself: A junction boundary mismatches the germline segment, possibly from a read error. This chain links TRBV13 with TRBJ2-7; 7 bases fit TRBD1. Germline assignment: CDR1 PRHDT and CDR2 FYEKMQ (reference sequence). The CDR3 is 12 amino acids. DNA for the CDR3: TGTGCCAGCAGCTTTGGAGACAGGGTGAAGGACTTC. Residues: CASSFGDRVKDF.

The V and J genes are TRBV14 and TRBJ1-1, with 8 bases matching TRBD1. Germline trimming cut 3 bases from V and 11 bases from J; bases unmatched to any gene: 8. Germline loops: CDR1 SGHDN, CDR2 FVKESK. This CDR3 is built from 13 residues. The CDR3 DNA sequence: TGTGCCAGCAGCCAGACCCCAGGGGGCGAGGCTTTCTTT. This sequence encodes CASSQTPGGEAFF.

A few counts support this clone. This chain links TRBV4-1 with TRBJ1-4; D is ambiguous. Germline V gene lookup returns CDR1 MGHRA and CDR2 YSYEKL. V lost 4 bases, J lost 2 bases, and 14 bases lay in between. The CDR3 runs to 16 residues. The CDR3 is CASSPLEGRTNEKLFF. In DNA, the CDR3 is TGCGCCAGCAGCCCCTTGGAAGGGAGGACTAATGAAAAACTGTTTTTT.

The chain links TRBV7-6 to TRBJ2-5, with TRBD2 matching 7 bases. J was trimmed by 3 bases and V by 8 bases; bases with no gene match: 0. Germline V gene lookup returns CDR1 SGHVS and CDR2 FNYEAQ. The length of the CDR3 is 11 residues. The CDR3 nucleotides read TGTGCCAGCGGGGGGGAAGAGACCCAGTACTTC. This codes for CASGGEETQYF.

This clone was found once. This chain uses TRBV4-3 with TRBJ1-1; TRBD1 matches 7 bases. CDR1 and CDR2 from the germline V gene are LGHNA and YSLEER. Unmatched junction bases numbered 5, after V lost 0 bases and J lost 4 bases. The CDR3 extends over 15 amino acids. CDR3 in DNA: TGCGCCAGCAGCCAAGATCGACAGGGAACCACTGAAGCTTTCTTT. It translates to CASSQDRQGTTEAFF.

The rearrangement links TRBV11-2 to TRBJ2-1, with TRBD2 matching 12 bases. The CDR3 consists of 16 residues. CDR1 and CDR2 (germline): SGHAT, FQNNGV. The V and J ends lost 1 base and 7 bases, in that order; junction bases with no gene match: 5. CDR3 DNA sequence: TGTGCCAGCAGCTTAGGGACTAGCGGGACCGGTAATGAGCAGTTCTTC. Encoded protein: CASSLGTSGTGNEQFF.

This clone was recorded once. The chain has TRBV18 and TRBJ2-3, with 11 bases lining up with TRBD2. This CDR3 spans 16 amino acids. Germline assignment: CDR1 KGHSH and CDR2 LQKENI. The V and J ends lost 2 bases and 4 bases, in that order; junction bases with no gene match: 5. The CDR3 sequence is CASSPVVAGGSDTQYF. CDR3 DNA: TGTGCCAGCTCACCAGTGGTAGCGGGGGGGTCAGATACGCAGTATTTT.

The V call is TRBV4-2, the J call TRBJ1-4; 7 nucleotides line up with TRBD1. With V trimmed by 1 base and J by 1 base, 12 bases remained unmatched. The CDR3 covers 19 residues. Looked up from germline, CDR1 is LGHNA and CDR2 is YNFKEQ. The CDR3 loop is CASSQGGVQGLETNEKLFF. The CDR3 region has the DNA TGTGCCAGCAGCCAAGGTGGCGTACAGGGGTTGGAAACTAATGAAAAACTGTTTTTT.

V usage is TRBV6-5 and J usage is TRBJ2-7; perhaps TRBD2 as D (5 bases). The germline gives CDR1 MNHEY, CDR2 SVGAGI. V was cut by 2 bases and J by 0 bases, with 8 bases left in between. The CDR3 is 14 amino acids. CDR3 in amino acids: CASSYQRNSYEQYF. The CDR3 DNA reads TGTGCCAGCAGTTACCAGCGGAACTCCTACGAGCAGTACTTC.

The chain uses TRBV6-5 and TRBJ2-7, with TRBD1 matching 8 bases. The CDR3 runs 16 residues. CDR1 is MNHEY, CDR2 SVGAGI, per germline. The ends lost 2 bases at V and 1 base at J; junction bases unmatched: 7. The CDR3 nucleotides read TGTGCCAGCAGTTACGGCGGACGGGACAGGTCCTACGAGCAGTACTTC. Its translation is CASSYGGRDRSYEQYF.

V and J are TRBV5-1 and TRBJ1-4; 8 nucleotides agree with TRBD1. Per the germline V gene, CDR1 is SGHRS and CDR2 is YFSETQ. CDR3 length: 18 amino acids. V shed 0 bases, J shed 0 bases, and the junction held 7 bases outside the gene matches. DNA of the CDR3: TGCGCCAGCAGCTTGGGGACAGGGAAAACTGCAACTAATGAAAAACTGTTTTTT. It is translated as CASSLGTGKTATNEKLFF.

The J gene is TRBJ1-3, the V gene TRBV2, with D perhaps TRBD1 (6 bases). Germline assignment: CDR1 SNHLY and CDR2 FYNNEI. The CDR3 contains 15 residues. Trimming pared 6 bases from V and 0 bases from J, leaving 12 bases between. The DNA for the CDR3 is TGTGCCAGCAGCGGACAGCGGACCTCTGGAAACACCATATATTTT. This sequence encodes CASSGQRTSGNTIYF.

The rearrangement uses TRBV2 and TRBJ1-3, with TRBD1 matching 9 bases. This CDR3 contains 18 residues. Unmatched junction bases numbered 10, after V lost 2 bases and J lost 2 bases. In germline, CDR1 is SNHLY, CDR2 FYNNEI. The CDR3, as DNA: TGTGCCAGCAGTGAATCACAGGGGGCGATTCTTACTGGAAACACCATATATTTT. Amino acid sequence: CASSESQGAILTGNTIYF.

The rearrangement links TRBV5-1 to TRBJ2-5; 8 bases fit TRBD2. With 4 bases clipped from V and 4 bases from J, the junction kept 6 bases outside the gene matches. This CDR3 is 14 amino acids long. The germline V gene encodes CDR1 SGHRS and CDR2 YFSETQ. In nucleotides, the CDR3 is TGCGCCAGCAGCGGACGCGGGAGGACAGAGACCCAGTACTTC. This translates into CASSGRGRTETQYF.

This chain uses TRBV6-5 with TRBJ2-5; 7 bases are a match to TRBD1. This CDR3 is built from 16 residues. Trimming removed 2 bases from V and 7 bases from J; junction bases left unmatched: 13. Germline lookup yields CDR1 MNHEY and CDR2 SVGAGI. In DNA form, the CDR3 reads TGTGCCAGCAGTTACACTACAGGGGCTCCCTCGGTGACCCAGTACTTC. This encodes CASSYTTGAPSVTQYF.

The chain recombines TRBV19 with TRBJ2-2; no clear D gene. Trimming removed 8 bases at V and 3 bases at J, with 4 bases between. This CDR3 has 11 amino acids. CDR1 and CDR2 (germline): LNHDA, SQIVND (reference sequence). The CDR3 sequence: CASGDTGELFF. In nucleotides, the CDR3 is TGTGCCAGTGGAGACACCGGGGAGCTGTTTTTT.

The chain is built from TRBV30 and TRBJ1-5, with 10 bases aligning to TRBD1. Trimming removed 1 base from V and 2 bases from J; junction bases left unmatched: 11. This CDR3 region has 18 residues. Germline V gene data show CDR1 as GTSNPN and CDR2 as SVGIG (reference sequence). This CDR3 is CAWSGGTGATQGNQPQHF. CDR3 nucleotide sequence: TGTGCCTGGAGTGGGGGGACAGGGGCCACTCAGGGCAATCAGCCCCAGCATTTT.

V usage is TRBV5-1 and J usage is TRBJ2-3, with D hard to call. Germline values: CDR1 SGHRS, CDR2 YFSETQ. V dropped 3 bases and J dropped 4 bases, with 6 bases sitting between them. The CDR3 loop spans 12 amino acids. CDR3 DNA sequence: TGCGCCAGCAGCTATAAATCAGATACGCAGTATTTT. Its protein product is CASSYKSDTQYF.

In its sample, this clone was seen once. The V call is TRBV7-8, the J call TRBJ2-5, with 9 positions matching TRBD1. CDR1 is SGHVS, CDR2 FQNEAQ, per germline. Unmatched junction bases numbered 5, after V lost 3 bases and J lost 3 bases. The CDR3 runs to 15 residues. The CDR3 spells CASSFLRQGEETQYF. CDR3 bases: TGTGCCAGCAGCTTTTTAAGACAGGGGGAAGAGACCCAGTACTTC.

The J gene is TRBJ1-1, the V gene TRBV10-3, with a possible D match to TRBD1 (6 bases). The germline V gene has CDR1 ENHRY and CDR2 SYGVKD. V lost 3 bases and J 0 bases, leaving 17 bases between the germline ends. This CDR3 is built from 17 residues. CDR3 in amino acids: CAISDKGGQFMNTEAFF. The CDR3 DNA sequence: TGTGCCATCAGTGATAAGGGTGGACAGTTCATGAACACTGAAGCTTTCTTT.

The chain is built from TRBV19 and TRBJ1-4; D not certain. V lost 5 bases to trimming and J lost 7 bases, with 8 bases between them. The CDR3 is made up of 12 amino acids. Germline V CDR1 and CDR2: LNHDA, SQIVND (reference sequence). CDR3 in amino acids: CASSPSGEKLFF. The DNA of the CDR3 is TGTGCCAGTAGTCCCTCCGGTGAAAAACTGTTTTTT.

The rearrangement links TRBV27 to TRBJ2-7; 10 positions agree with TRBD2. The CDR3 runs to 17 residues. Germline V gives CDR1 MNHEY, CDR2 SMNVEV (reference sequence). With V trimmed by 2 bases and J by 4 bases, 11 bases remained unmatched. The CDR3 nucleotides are TGTGCCAGCAGTTTAAAAACCCGGCTAGCGGGGGAATACGAGCAGTACTTC. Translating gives CASSLKTRLAGEYEQYF.

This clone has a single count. The chain's CDR3 is CAWSVRGGELAGNTIYF. The DNA for the CDR3 is TGTGCCTGGAGTGTTCGGGGCGGGGAGTTAGCTGGAAACACCATATATTTT. The V and J genes are TRBV30 and TRBJ1-3; D possibly corresponds to TRBD1 (5 bases). The germline V and J ends were trimmed by 0 bases and 2 bases, with 17 bases remaining between them. The germline V gene has CDR1 GTSNPN and CDR2 SVGIG (reference sequence). The length of the CDR3 is 17 residues.

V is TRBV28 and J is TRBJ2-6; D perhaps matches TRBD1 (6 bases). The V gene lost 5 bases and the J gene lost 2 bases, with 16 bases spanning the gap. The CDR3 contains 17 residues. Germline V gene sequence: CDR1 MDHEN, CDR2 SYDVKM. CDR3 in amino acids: CASSMGQVGPGANVLTF. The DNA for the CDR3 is TGTGCCAGCAGTATGGGACAAGTTGGTCCTGGGGCCAACGTCCTGACTTTC. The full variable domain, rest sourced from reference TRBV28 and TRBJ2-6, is DVKVTQSSRYLVKRTGEKVFLECVQDMDHENMFWYRQDPGLGLRLIYFSYDVKMKEKGDIPEGYSVSREKKERFSLILESASTNQTSMYLCASSMGQVGPGANVLTFGAGSRLTVL.

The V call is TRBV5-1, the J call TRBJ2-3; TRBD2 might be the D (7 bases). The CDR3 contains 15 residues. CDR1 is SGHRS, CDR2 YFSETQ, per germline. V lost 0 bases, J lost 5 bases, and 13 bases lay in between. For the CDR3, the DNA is TGCGCCAGCAGCTTGGCGGGGGGCCAGGGAGATACGCAGTATTTT. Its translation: CASSLAGGQGDTQYF.

The CDR3 here is CASSYIRGAGTSYEQYF. The CDR3 DNA sequence: TGTGCCAGCAGCTACATTCGTGGGGCGGGGACCTCCTACGAGCAGTACTTC. The chain couples TRBV5-4 to TRBJ2-7; the D gene is possibly TRBD2 (6 bases). The germline CDR1 and CDR2 sequences are SGHNT and YYREEE (reference sequence). This CDR3 spans 17 amino acids. V lost 3 bases, J lost 0 bases, and 19 bases lay in between.

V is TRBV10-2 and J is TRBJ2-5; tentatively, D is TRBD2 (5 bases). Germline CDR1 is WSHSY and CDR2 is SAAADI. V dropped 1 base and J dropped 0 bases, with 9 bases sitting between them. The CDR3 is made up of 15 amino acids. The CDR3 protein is CASSECGRNQETQYF. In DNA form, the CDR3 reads TGCGCCAGCAGTGAGTGTGGGAGAAACCAAGAGACCCAGTACTTC.

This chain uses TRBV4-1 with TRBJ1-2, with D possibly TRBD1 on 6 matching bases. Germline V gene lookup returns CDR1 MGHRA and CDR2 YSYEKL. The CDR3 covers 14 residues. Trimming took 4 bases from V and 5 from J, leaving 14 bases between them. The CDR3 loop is CASSRQANEYGYTF. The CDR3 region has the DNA TGCGCCAGCAGCCGACAGGCCAACGAGTATGGCTACACCTTC.